The next 26 T cell receptor beta chains were all read from a single sample in a study of CD8 T cells in ankylosing spondylitis. TCRdb re-derived calls from the 5' RACE reads in MiXCR, one entry per CDR3 protein. The data show 130,000 or so distinct CDR3 sequences, with approximately 6.8% seen just once and 10% to 15% held by the top ten. Sequencing used blood, either unsorted or a sorted T cell fraction (not recorded which). These receptors all stem from a male donor with ankylosing spondylitis or in good health (not recorded which).

This clonotype was recorded many times. This rearrangement joins TRBV5-1 to TRBJ2-5; 8 positions match TRBD1. Germline trimming cut 4 bases from V and 2 bases from J; bases unmatched to any gene: 7. The germline gives CDR1 SGHRS, CDR2 YFSETQ. The length of the CDR3 is 15 residues. The chain's CDR3 is CASSSGQGAQETQYF. The DNA of the CDR3 is TGCGCCAGCAGCAGCGGACAGGGAGCACAAGAGACCCAGTACTTC.

This clonotype was recorded at least ten times. The chain uses TRBV20-1 and TRBJ1-1; D gene uncertain. The CDR3 covers 15 residues. Germline assignment: CDR1 DFQATT and CDR2 SNEGSKA (reference sequence). V was shortened by 1 base and J by 1 base, with 13 bases between the two germline ends. The CDR3 here is CSARAPRRGNTEAFF. Written as DNA, the CDR3 is TGCAGTGCTAGAGCTCCCCGACGGGGGAACACTGAAGCTTTCTTT.

This clonotype was seen many times. This chain joins TRBV5-1 and TRBJ1-1; 7 bases match TRBD1. After removal of 4 bases from V and 5 bases from J, the junction contained 5 bases not matched to a gene. The CDR3 loop spans 13 amino acids. Germline CDR1 is SGHRS and CDR2 is YFSETQ. CDR3 bases: TGCGCCAGCAGCGGAGGACAGGTGACTGAAGCTTTCTTT. Its translation is CASSGGQVTEAFF.

In this sample, this clonotype turned up many times. This chain connects TRBV5-1 to TRBJ2-5; D gene unclear. From germline, CDR1 is SGHRS and CDR2 YFSETQ. The CDR3 has 14 residues. Trimming pared 5 bases from V and 4 bases from J, leaving 15 bases between. CDR3 in DNA: TGCGCCAGCAGAGAAAAAGTGAGGTCAGAGACCCAGTACTTC. It specifies CASREKVRSETQYF.

In its sample, this clonotype was seen many times. V usage is TRBV7-9 and J usage is TRBJ2-4; D unclear. V gave up 3 bases and J gave up 0 bases, with 9 bases separating them. The CDR3 sequence is 15 residues long. Germline CDR1 and CDR2: SEHNR and FQNEAQ (reference sequence). CDR3 nucleotides: TGTGCCAGCAGCTTCGAGGCCCTAGCCAAAAACATTCAGTACTTC. Translating gives CASSFEALAKNIQYF.

This clonotype was detected many times. The gene calls are TRBV7-9 and TRBJ1-6; D not resolved. Germline CDR1 reads SEHNR; CDR2 reads FQNEAQ (reference sequence). V lost 2 bases and J lost 9, with 11 bases in between. This CDR3 contains 14 residues. CDR3 protein: CASSLPGMSSPLHF. The CDR3 nucleotides read TGTGCCAGCAGCTTACCGGGAATGAGTTCACCCCTCCACTTT. Filled out from reference TRBV7-9 and TRBJ1-6, the complete variable domain reads DTGVSQNPRHKITKRGQNVTFRCDPISEHNRLYWYRQTLGQGPEFLTYFQNEAQLEKSRLLSDRFSAERPKGSFSTLEIQRTEQGDSAMYLCASSLPGMSSPLHFGNGTRLTVT.

This clonotype has ten or more counts. V gene TRBV20-1 combines with J gene TRBJ2-1; 8 nucleotides match TRBD2. Germline CDR1 reads DFQATT; CDR2 reads SNEGSKA (reference sequence). J gave up 15 bases and V 3 bases, and 16 bases lay outside the gene matches. The length of the CDR3 is 14 residues. CDR3 DNA: TGCAGTGCTAGGTCCCAGCGGGAGAGCGACGGCACGTTCTTC. Translation gives CSARSQRESDGTFF.

In its sample, this clonotype was seen many times. The rearrangement uses TRBV20-1 and TRBJ2-1; D remains ambiguous. Per the germline V gene, CDR1 is DFQATT and CDR2 is SNEGSKA (reference sequence). This CDR3 is 11 amino acids long. V was clipped by 3 bases and J by 4 bases, with 4 bases between them. The CDR3 protein is CSARSYNEQFF. The CDR3 DNA reads as TGCAGTGCTAGGAGTTACAATGAGCAGTTCTTC.

This clonotype showed up many times. CDR3 bases: TGTGCCAGCAGTTACGGGCCTAGCCTCGCTCCAGATACGCAGTATTTT. This gives the protein CASSYGPSLAPDTQYF. The V call is TRBV6-5, the J call TRBJ2-3; tentatively, D is TRBD2 (5 bases). The CDR3 extends over 16 amino acids. Trimming removed 2 bases at V and 4 bases at J, with 16 bases between. Germline V gives CDR1 MNHEY, CDR2 SVGAGI.

In its sample, this clonotype was seen a few times. The chain joins TRBV10-3 to TRBJ1-1, with D uncertain. The V and J ends lost 0 bases and 4 bases respectively, with 12 bases between them. The CDR3 length is 15 residues. Germline values: CDR1 ENHRY, CDR2 SYGVKD. This chain's CDR3 is CAISESEEGSTEAFF. Here the CDR3 DNA reads TGTGCCATCAGTGAGTCAGAAGAGGGTAGCACTGAAGCTTTCTTT.

This clonotype has at least ten counts. The chain employs TRBV29-1 and TRBJ1-1; D is uncertain. The V gene's germline CDR1 is SQVTM and CDR2 ANQGSEA. V shed 4 bases and J shed 0 bases, with 9 bases lying between them. This CDR3 is built from 13 residues. In DNA form, the CDR3 reads TGCAGCGTTGGCGTCAGTCTGAACACTGAAGCTTTCTTT. Its translation is CSVGVSLNTEAFF.

This clonotype was recorded many times. The chain uses TRBV7-2 and TRBJ2-3; a possible D gene is TRBD1 (7 bases). Trimming took 4 bases from V and 7 from J, leaving 12 bases between them. This CDR3 contains 13 residues. The germline CDR1 and CDR2 sequences are SGHTA and FQGNSA. The CDR3 is CASSSAGGYTQYF. CDR3 sequence (DNA): TGTGCCAGCAGCTCGGCAGGGGGGTATACGCAGTATTTT.

This clonotype was observed at least ten times. The chain joins TRBV7-9 to TRBJ1-1; 7 nucleotides line up with TRBD1. This CDR3 comprises 13 residues. From germline, CDR1 is SEHNR and CDR2 FQNEAQ (reference sequence). Unmatched junction bases numbered 4, after V lost 5 bases and J lost 4 bases. The CDR3 region has the DNA TGTGCCAGCAGCCGACAGGGAGGCACTGAAGCTTTCTTT. Amino acids: CASSRQGGTEAFF. The full variable domain, in which reference TRBV7-9 and TRBJ1-1 provide the parts outside the CDR3, is DTGVSQNPRHKITKRGQNVTFRCDPISEHNRLYWYRQTLGQGPEFLTYFQNEAQLEKSRLLSDRFSAERPKGSFSTLEIQRTEQGDSAMYLCASSRQGGTEAFFGQGTRLTVV.

This clonotype was seen repeatedly, ten times or more. V usage is TRBV7-6 and J usage is TRBJ2-1; D perhaps matches TRBD1 (5 bases). This CDR3 is 17 amino acids long. Per germline, CDR1 SGHVS and CDR2 FNYEAQ. V shed 6 bases and J shed 5 bases, with 23 bases lying between them. CDR3 DNA sequence: TGTGCCAGCAGTTCTACCTACAGGCTCCCTCTTAACAATGAGCAGTTCTTC. Translated: CASSSTYRLPLNNEQFF.

The sample holds many counts of this clonotype. The chain couples TRBV7-9 to TRBJ1-6; D is possibly TRBD1 (5 bases). CDR3 size: 15 residues. From germline, CDR1 is SEHNR and CDR2 FQNEAQ (reference sequence). Trimming left V 5 bases short and J 9 bases short, with 17 bases between. For the CDR3, the DNA is TGTGCCAGCAGCCCGAGTGGGGGGTCGGGTTCACCCCTCCACTTT. This encodes CASSPSGGSGSPLHF.

This clonotype has a count of ten or more. V usage is TRBV24-1 and J usage is TRBJ2-1; 9 nucleotides agree with TRBD2. The CDR3 has 13 amino acids. The junction had 10 bases not matched to a gene; V was cut back by 9 bases and J by 11 bases. Germline-derived CDR1 and CDR2 are KGHDR and SFDVKD. The CDR3 here is CATERVAGAQQFF. The CDR3, as DNA: TGTGCCACCGAGAGGGTAGCGGGGGCACAGCAGTTCTTC.

The V gene is TRBV5-1, the J gene TRBJ1-6; D is possibly TRBD1 (6 bases). V lost 0 bases, J lost 6 bases, and 16 bases lay in between. The CDR3 is 17 residues long. Germline V gives CDR1 SGHRS, CDR2 YFSETQ. For the CDR3, the DNA is TGCGCCAGCAGCTTGGTGGGGCCAGGGGTCCTTAATTCACCCCTCCACTTT. Encoded protein: CASSLVGPGVLNSPLHF.

This clonotype showed up many times. The chain employs TRBV18 and TRBJ2-1; TRBD1 aligns across 12 bases. V gave up 6 bases and J gave up 9 bases; unmatched junction bases: 9. From germline, CDR1 is KGHSH and CDR2 LQKENI. The CDR3 has 15 residues. CDR3: CASSGTGGDGGEQFF. DNA for the CDR3: TGTGCCAGCTCGGGGACAGGGGGCGACGGCGGTGAGCAGTTCTTC.

This clonotype was seen at least ten times. The J gene is TRBJ2-2, the V gene TRBV5-1, with D unclear. CDR1 and CDR2 (germline): SGHRS, YFSETQ. There are 12 residues in the CDR3. Trimming pared 4 bases from V and 7 bases from J, leaving 8 bases between. CDR3 sequence reads: CASSHLRGELFF. DNA for the CDR3: TGCGCCAGCAGCCATCTACGCGGGGAGCTGTTTTTT.

Ten or more counts support this clonotype. Here the CDR3 DNA reads TGTGCCAGCAGTCCTGGGGGGGGGCCGTACAATGAGCAGTTCTTC. It encodes CASSPGGGPYNEQFF. The genes are TRBV12-3 or TRBV12-4 and TRBJ2-1; D possibly corresponds to TRBD2 (7 bases). V lost 5 bases, J lost 4 bases, and 15 bases lay in between. This CDR3 is built from 15 residues.

This chain connects TRBV20-1 to TRBJ2-7; 11 nucleotides agree with TRBD2. J was trimmed by 0 bases and V by 6 bases; bases with no gene match: 7. The CDR3 length is 15 residues. In germline, CDR1 is DFQATT, CDR2 SNEGSKA (reference sequence). CDR3 sequence reads: CSARGTSGSSYEQYF. The CDR3 DNA reads TGCAGTGCGAGGGGGACTAGCGGAAGCTCCTACGAGCAGTACTTC.

This clonotype was detected many times. This chain links TRBV7-9 with TRBJ2-1, with D possibly TRBD1 on 5 matching bases. Germline-derived CDR1 and CDR2 are SEHNR and FQNEAQ (reference sequence). The CDR3 extends over 15 amino acids. Trimming shortened V by 2 bases and J by 8 bases, and 16 bases separated the two germline ends. In DNA, the CDR3 is TGTGCCAGCAGCTTAATCCCGGCAGGGTATCATGAGCAGTTCTTC. Residues: CASSLIPAGYHEQFF. The entire variable domain, with the rest obtained from reference TRBV7-9 and TRBJ2-1, is as follows: DTGVSQNPRHKITKRGQNVTFRCDPISEHNRLYWYRQTLGQGPEFLTYFQNEAQLEKSRLLSDRFSAERPKGSFSTLEIQRTEQGDSAMYLCASSLIPAGYHEQFFGPGTRLTVL.

Ten or more counts support this clonotype. The V and J genes are TRBV20-1 and TRBJ2-7; 7 nucleotides line up with TRBD2. This CDR3 contains 15 residues. Unmatched junction bases numbered 11, after V lost 3 bases and J lost 3 bases. Germline CDR1 is DFQATT and CDR2 is SNEGSKA (reference sequence). CDR3 sequence (DNA): TGCAGTGCTAGTGGGTCTGGGGGGGGAGGCTACGAGCAGTACTTC. The encoded protein is CSASGSGGGGYEQYF.

This clonotype has at least ten counts. The chain couples TRBV3-1 to TRBJ2-7; 7 nucleotides agree with TRBD2. The length of the CDR3 is 13 residues. The trim removed 2 bases at V and 7 bases at J, leaving 5 bases unmatched. CDR1 and CDR2 (germline): LGHDT, YNNKEL (reference sequence). CDR3: CASSQTSATEQYF. In DNA, the CDR3 is TGTGCCAGCAGCCAAACTAGCGCGACTGAGCAGTACTTC.

This clonotype occurred many times. The chain combines TRBV27 with TRBJ2-6; D is ambiguous. From germline, CDR1 is MNHEY and CDR2 SMNVEV (reference sequence). The CDR3 has 14 residues. Trimming shortened V by 5 bases and J by 0 bases, and 5 bases separated the two germline ends. The CDR3 reads CASSPHSGANVLTF. In DNA, the CDR3 is TGTGCCAGCAGTCCCCACTCTGGGGCCAACGTCCTGACTTTC.

This clonotype was detected ten times or more. The CDR3 region is CASRTPEKLFF. DNA for the CDR3: TGTGCCAGCAGGACGCCGGAAAAACTGTTTTTT. This chain joins TRBV6-6 and TRBJ1-4; D gene uncertain. Looked up from germline, CDR1 is MNHNY and CDR2 is SVGAGI (reference sequence). The CDR3 is 11 amino acids. V lost 6 bases, J lost 8 bases, and 7 bases lay in between.